The entry below gives a single T cell receptor beta chain sequence along with its context. The data derive from a study of cytomegalovirus exposure and HLA in healthy donors. Germline V gene lookup returns CDR1 SNHLY and CDR2 FYNNEI. The V gene end was trimmed by 7 bases and the J gene end by 5 bases; junction bases not matched to a gene: 7. The CDR3 length is 13 residues. Use of 60 Vbeta and 13 Jbeta primers characterized the PCR. Repertoires were generated with immunoSEQ multiplex PCR, while TCRdb's copy carries only in-frame clones and drops some. The sample shows roughly 200,000 clones, roughly 79% of them seen only once.

This TCR came from a woman between 40 and 55 years old in good health and CMV-seronegative. The specimen was PBMCs. The chain uses TRBV2 and TRBJ1-2, with TRBD1 matching over 7 bases. CDR3 amino acids: CASKGGGTYGYTF. CDR3 sequence (DNA): TGTGCCAGCAAAGGGGGCGGAACATATGGCTACACCTTC.